These 7 T cell receptor beta chains originate from one sample sequenced in a study of T cells in Graves' hyperthyroidism and ophthalmopathy. TCR beta CDR3 regions were amplified from RNA transcripts. With the HTBI primer set, the TCR CDR3 went through a first round of RT-PCR. TCRdb independently ran MiXCR on the multiplex PCR reads; one entry per CDR3 protein. The sample consists of 450,000 to 700,000 distinct CDR3 sequences, approximately 44% of them appearing once. The material sequenced was peripheral blood or thyroid tissue (not recorded which). These receptors were taken from an adult woman with Graves' disease, either hyperthyroidism or ophthalmopathy (not recorded which).

In regard to this clonotype: Germline and junction disagree at one end, which may indicate a read error. This chain connects TRBV2 to TRBJ2-2; TRBD2 matches 10 bases. CDR1 and CDR2 from the germline V gene are SNHLY and FYNNEI. The CDR3 has 18 residues. The chain's CDR3 is CATSDSTSGTANTGELFF. The CDR3 DNA is TGTGCCACCAGTGATTCCACTAGCGGGACAGCGAACACCGGGGAGCTGTTTTTT. The entire variable domain, with the rest obtained from reference TRBV2 and TRBJ2-2, is as follows: EPEVTQTPSHQVTQMGQEVILRCVPISNHLYFYWYRQILGQKVEFLVSFYNNEISEKSEIFDDQFSVERPDGSNFTLKIRSTKLEDSAMYFCATSDSTSGTANTGELFFGEGSRLTVL.

The V call is TRBV6-9, the J call TRBJ2-5, with D unresolved. V was trimmed by 8 bases and J by 5 bases, leaving 9 bases between them. Germline CDR1 MNHGY, CDR2 SVAAGI. The CDR3 has 11 amino acids. The CDR3 loop is CASFGYETQYF. CDR3 bases: TGTGCCAGCTTTGGTTATGAGACCCAGTACTTC.

The gene calls are TRBV7-8 and TRBJ2-5; perhaps D is TRBD1 or TRBD2 (7 bases each). Germline lookup yields CDR1 SGHVS and CDR2 FQNEAQ. The CDR3 totals 14 residues. V lost 1 base and J 7 bases, leaving 13 bases between the germline ends. CDR3 in amino acids: CASSLGGRGGTQYF. For the CDR3, the DNA is TGTGCCAGCAGCTTAGGAGGCAGGGGGGGGACCCAGTACTTC.

The rearrangement uses TRBV13 and TRBJ1-5; no definite D call. The CDR3 sequence is 14 residues long. V was shortened by 6 bases and J by 4 bases, with 13 bases between the two germline ends. Germline CDR1 is PRHDT and CDR2 is FYEKMQ (reference sequence). The CDR3 DNA sequence: TGTGCCAGCAGTGAAACGACGGCAAATCAGCCCCAGCATTTT. This sequence encodes CASSETTANQPQHF.

This clonotype has at least ten counts. V is TRBV20-1 and J is TRBJ1-6; maybe TRBD1 (6 bases). The germline gives CDR1 DFQATT, CDR2 SNEGSKA (reference sequence). The CDR3 runs 18 residues. Trimming removed 3 bases at V and 2 bases at J, with 20 bases between. The CDR3 loop reads CSASGRGPMGAYNSPLHF. The CDR3 DNA is TGCAGTGCTAGCGGCAGGGGTCCTATGGGGGCCTATAATTCACCCCTCCACTTT.

This chain uses TRBV19 with TRBJ1-5; maybe TRBD1 (5 bases). The CDR3 consists of 18 residues. Trimming stripped 3 bases from V and 2 bases from J, with 20 bases between. Germline assignment: CDR1 LNHDA and CDR2 SQIVND (reference sequence). The CDR3 is CASSITVRGGMGNQPQHF. CDR3 in DNA: TGTGCCAGTAGTATCACAGTCCGGGGGGGAATGGGCAATCAGCCCCAGCATTTT.

V usage is TRBV28 and J usage is TRBJ2-3, with D uncertain. This CDR3 spans 13 amino acids. The V end lost 8 bases, the J end lost 0 bases, and 9 bases lay between the germline ends. CDR1 MDHEN and CDR2 SYDVKM come from the germline V gene. CDR3 amino acids: CASRKVSTDTQYF. CDR3 nucleotide sequence: TGTGCCAGCCGGAAAGTTAGCACAGATACGCAGTATTTT.